What follows are 31 T cell receptor beta chains derived from one specimen sequenced in a study of cytomegalovirus exposure and HLA in healthy donors. Measured with immunoSEQ multiplex PCR; TCRdb has only the in-frame clones, and not every one. The table lists about 120,000 clones, 70% to 90% of them singletons. Sequenced material: PBMCs. The receptors shown here come from a woman aged 18-29 years in good health and CMV-seropositive.

The V and J genes are TRBV7-8 and TRBJ2-1; D perhaps matches TRBD1 (5 bases). Germline V CDR1 and CDR2: SGHVS, FQNEAQ. V shed 3 bases and J shed 7 bases, with 10 bases lying between them. This CDR3 comprises 13 residues. CDR3 protein: CASSFRVGNEQFF. CDR3 DNA: TGTGCCAGCAGCTTCAGGGTAGGGAATGAGCAGTTCTTC.

The chain recombines TRBV28 with TRBJ1-4; no clear D gene. Trimming shortened V by 7 bases and J by 0 bases, and 15 bases separated the two germline ends. Germline loops: CDR1 MDHEN, CDR2 SYDVKM. The CDR3 is made up of 16 amino acids. The CDR3 DNA sequence: TGTGCCAGCACTCGTTACGGGTCTGCAACTAATGAAAAACTGTTTTTT. This encodes CASTRYGSATNEKLFF.

The rearrangement uses TRBV4-3 and TRBJ1-5; tentative D call: TRBD1 (6 bases). Trimming stripped 0 bases from V and 6 bases from J, with 12 bases between. Germline V lookup: CDR1 LGHNA, CDR2 YSLEER. This CDR3 has 15 residues. The DNA for the CDR3 is TGCGCCAGCAGCCAAGACCGGGGGGCAGGTCAGCCCCAGCATTTT. Protein product: CASSQDRGAGQPQHF.

The chain joins TRBV5-1 to TRBJ2-3; 8 bases match TRBD2. V lost 0 bases and J lost 1; bases outside the gene matches: 1. This CDR3 is 15 amino acids long. CDR1 and CDR2 from the germline V gene are SGHRS and YFSETQ. This CDR3 is CASSLAAGGTDTQYF. Here the CDR3 DNA reads TGCGCCAGCAGCTTGGCAGCGGGGGGCACAGATACGCAGTATTTT.

The chain couples TRBV6-5 to TRBJ1-1, with a weak D call TRBD1 (6 bases). Trimming removed 4 bases from V and 5 bases from J, with 17 bases in between. From germline, CDR1 is MNHEY and CDR2 SVGAGI. CDR3 size: 15 residues. The CDR3 DNA follows: TGTGCCAGCAGTTCTTATTTCACAGGGAATACTGAAGCTTTCTTT. Translating it yields CASSSYFTGNTEAFF.

The rearrangement joins TRBV6-6 to TRBJ1-2, with a weak D call TRBD1 (5 bases). The V end was cut by 5 bases, the J end by 1 base, with 14 bases between. Germline V gene lookup returns CDR1 MNHNY and CDR2 SVGAGI (reference sequence). The CDR3 has 15 amino acids. The CDR3 here is CASSDVSGLNYGYTF. DNA of the CDR3: TGTGCCAGCAGTGACGTATCAGGGCTTAACTATGGCTACACCTTC.

The chain has TRBV7-9 and TRBJ2-7; D gene uncertain. V shed 6 bases and J shed 6 bases, with 15 bases lying between them. This CDR3 contains 13 residues. Germline assignment: CDR1 SEHNR and CDR2 FQNEAQ (reference sequence). As DNA, the CDR3 is TGTGCCAGCAGTCCGAACACCGCCGTCGAGCAGTACTTC. Protein: CASSPNTAVEQYF.

This chain connects TRBV27 to TRBJ1-2; D remains ambiguous. The CDR3 runs 13 residues. V lost 3 bases to trimming and J lost 5 bases, with 10 bases between them. Germline CDR1 reads MNHEY; CDR2 reads SMNVEV (reference sequence). The CDR3 nucleotides read TGTGCCAGCAGTTTCCGGGGAAAGTATGGCTACACCTTC. It yields the protein CASSFRGKYGYTF.

V gene TRBV11-2 combines with J gene TRBJ2-7; TRBD2 might be the D (6 bases). Trimming pared 5 bases from V and 1 base from J, leaving 9 bases between. This CDR3 has 13 amino acids. The germline CDR1 and CDR2 sequences are SGHAT and FQNNGV. This CDR3 is CASSPGTSYEQYF. The CDR3 bases are TGTGCCAGCAGCCCCGGGACTTCCTACGAGCAGTACTTC.

This chain uses TRBV5-1 with TRBJ1-2; D not resolved. In germline, CDR1 is SGHRS, CDR2 YFSETQ. Trimming removed 3 bases at V and 8 bases at J, with 17 bases between. The CDR3 runs 14 residues. The CDR3 nucleotides are TGCGCCAGCAGCTCAGGCAGCATGGGCGAGGGCTACACCTTC. Its protein product is CASSSGSMGEGYTF.

This rearrangement joins TRBV5-1 to TRBJ1-2, with D possibly TRBD1 on 5 matching bases. V lost 0 bases and J 4 bases, leaving 13 bases between the germline ends. The CDR3 extends over 15 amino acids. Looked up from germline, CDR1 is SGHRS and CDR2 is YFSETQ. CDR3 sequence reads: CASSLGGFGVYGYTF. The CDR3, as DNA: TGCGCCAGCAGCTTGGGGGGCTTCGGAGTCTATGGCTACACCTTC.

The gene calls are TRBV18 and TRBJ2-1, with a tentative D call TRBD1 (6 bases). The V end was cut by 5 bases, the J end by 3 bases, with 11 bases between. Germline V lookup: CDR1 KGHSH, CDR2 LQKENI. This CDR3 is built from 14 residues. CDR3: CASSGRGYYNEQFF. The CDR3 DNA sequence: TGTGCCAGCTCAGGCAGGGGTTACTACAATGAGCAGTTCTTC.

The chain is built from TRBV15 and TRBJ1-1; no definite D call. CDR1 LNHNV and CDR2 YYDKDF come from the germline V gene (reference sequence). Trimming removed 0 bases at V and 7 bases at J, with 15 bases between. CDR3 length: 15 amino acids. The chain's CDR3 is CATSRDLKTLIEAFF. CDR3 nucleotide sequence: TGTGCCACCAGCAGAGATCTTAAGACATTGATTGAAGCTTTCTTT.

The table lists this clone with a count of one. The V call is TRBV5-1, the J call TRBJ1-1, with a weak D call TRBD1 (6 bases). The CDR3 totals 14 residues. Germline V gene data show CDR1 as SGHRS and CDR2 as YFSETQ. The V gene lost 5 bases and the J gene lost 5 bases, with 16 bases spanning the gap. The CDR3 nucleotides read TGCGCCAGCAGAACAACGACAGGCGAGACTGAAGCTTTCTTT. It yields the protein CASRTTTGETEAFF.

This chain uses TRBV13 with TRBJ2-7; D is possibly TRBD2 (5 bases). Trimming took 4 bases from V and 5 from J, leaving 15 bases between them. This CDR3 comprises 14 residues. Germline V CDR1 and CDR2: PRHDT, FYEKMQ (reference sequence). CDR3 residues: CASSWPSSGNEQYF. In DNA form, the CDR3 reads TGTGCCAGCAGCTGGCCCAGTTCGGGGAACGAGCAGTACTTC.

J is TRBJ1-1 and V is TRBV5-1, with D unclear. V lost 4 bases to trimming and J lost 1 base, with 11 bases between them. The CDR3 runs 14 residues. Per germline, CDR1 SGHRS and CDR2 YFSETQ. The CDR3 DNA follows: TGCGCCAGCAGCATGGAACCGGGGAACACTGAAGCTTTCTTT. As protein: CASSMEPGNTEAFF.

The chain links TRBV9 to TRBJ1-5; 7 bases line up with TRBD1. V shed 2 bases, J shed 8 bases, and the junction held 7 bases outside the gene matches. The CDR3 contains 14 residues. Germline CDR1 is SGDLS and CDR2 is YYNGEE. CDR3 in amino acids: CASSVGDRHEPQHF. The CDR3 DNA sequence: TGTGCCAGCAGCGTGGGGGACAGACATGAGCCCCAGCATTTT.

The V call is TRBV6-1, the J call TRBJ2-7; weak D call: TRBD2 (5 bases). V was clipped by 8 bases and J by 2 bases, with 19 bases between them. Germline lookup yields CDR1 MNHNS and CDR2 SASEGT. The CDR3 loop spans 15 amino acids. CDR3 amino acids: CASGGGEGSTYEQYF. Here the CDR3 DNA reads TGTGCCAGCGGAGGAGGTGAGGGATCTACCTACGAGCAGTACTTC.

The table lists this clone with a few counts. V is TRBV4-3 and J is TRBJ2-6; D is possibly TRBD2 (5 bases). V was trimmed by 0 bases and J by 1 base, leaving 7 bases between them. In germline, CDR1 is LGHNA, CDR2 YSLEER. This CDR3 has 16 amino acids. CDR3 loop: CASSQETGSGANVLTF. The CDR3 nucleotides read TGCGCCAGCAGCCAAGAAACGGGGTCTGGGGCCAACGTCCTGACTTTC.

The chain combines TRBV14 with TRBJ2-7; D gene uncertain. V gave up 4 bases and J gave up 6 bases, with 13 bases separating them. Germline CDR1 and CDR2: SGHDN and FVKESK. The CDR3 is 13 residues long. In DNA form, the CDR3 reads TGTGCCAGCAGCCCCTTAGCCCCCGGCGAGCAGTACTTC. Its protein product is CASSPLAPGEQYF.

The chain links TRBV19 to TRBJ2-7, with 9 nucleotides matching TRBD1. This CDR3 contains 14 residues. CDR1 and CDR2 from the germline V gene are LNHDA and SQIVND (reference sequence). J lost 2 bases, V lost 5 bases, and 4 bases had no gene match. CDR3 coding DNA: TGTGCCAGTAGTGCCGGGACAGGGACCTACGAGCAGTACTTC. It codes for CASSAGTGTYEQYF. Supplemented by reference TRBV19 and TRBJ2-7, the full variable domain reads DGGITQSPKYLFRKEGQNVTLSCEQNLNHDAMYWYRQDPGQGLRLIYYSQIVNDFQKGDIAEGYSVSREKKESFPLTVTSAQKNPTAFYLCASSAGTGTYEQYFGPGTRLTVT.

The sample holds a few counts of this clone. The J gene is TRBJ1-2, the V gene TRBV30, with D hard to call. The germline V gene has CDR1 GTSNPN and CDR2 SVGIG (reference sequence). V lost 5 bases to trimming and J lost 6 bases, with 19 bases between them. The CDR3 consists of 14 residues. As DNA, the CDR3 is TGTGCCTGGGGGCCCAAGGTCCGTGACGATGGCTACACCTTC. It translates to CAWGPKVRDDGYTF.

The chain employs TRBV5-6 and TRBJ2-3; D might be TRBD1 (5 bases). The length of the CDR3 is 16 residues. With 1 base removed from V and 2 bases from J, the gap between germline ends came to 14 bases. Looked up from germline, CDR1 is SGHDT and CDR2 is YYEEEE. CDR3 protein: CASSLRRGRVTDTQYF. CDR3 DNA: TGTGCCAGCAGCTTGAGGCGCGGCAGGGTCACAGATACGCAGTATTTT.

J is TRBJ2-3 and V is TRBV2; weak D call: TRBD2 (6 bases). Germline CDR1 SNHLY, CDR2 FYNNEI. Trimming stripped 5 bases from V and 5 bases from J, with 23 bases between. The CDR3 is 17 residues long. Written as DNA, the CDR3 is TGTGCCAGCAGTCCCACCCCAGCGGGCGAGGGGCTAGATACGCAGTATTTT. Amino acids: CASSPTPAGEGLDTQYF.

The chain couples TRBV9 to TRBJ2-1, with 13 positions matching TRBD2. The CDR3 is 16 amino acids. From germline, CDR1 is SGDLS and CDR2 YYNGEE. With 4 bases clipped from V and 7 bases from J, the junction kept 8 bases outside the gene matches. CDR3 in amino acids: CASSSTSGRDVNEQFF. The CDR3 DNA follows: TGTGCCAGCAGCTCAACTAGCGGGAGGGACGTTAATGAGCAGTTCTTC. Full variable domain (missing parts from reference TRBV9 and TRBJ2-1): DSGVTQTPKHLITATGQRVTLRCSPRSGDLSVYWYQQSLDQGLQFLIQYYNGEERAKGNILERFSAQQFPDLHSELNLSSLELGDSALYFCASSSTSGRDVNEQFFGPGTRLTVL.

V gene TRBV7-9 combines with J gene TRBJ1-5; 12 nucleotides line up with TRBD1. The CDR3 covers 14 residues. From germline, CDR1 is SEHNR and CDR2 FQNEAQ (reference sequence). The V and J ends lost 5 bases and 7 bases, in that order; junction bases with no gene match: 3. The CDR3 DNA sequence: TGTGCCAGCAGCCCCGGGACAGGGGGCCAGCCCCAGCATTTT. Translating it yields CASSPGTGGQPQHF. The entire variable domain, with the rest obtained from reference TRBV7-9 and TRBJ1-5, is as follows: DTGVSQNPRHKITKRGQNVTFRCDPISEHNRLYWYRQTLGQGPEFLTYFQNEAQLEKSRLLSDRFSAERPKGSFSTLEIQRTEQGDSAMYLCASSPGTGGQPQHFGDGTRLSIL.

The chain couples TRBV7-3 to TRBJ2-3, with D possibly TRBD2 on 7 matching bases. Trimming took 5 bases from V and 6 from J, leaving 15 bases between them. The CDR3 sequence is 14 residues long. In germline, CDR1 is SGHTA, CDR2 FQGTGA. The CDR3 bases are TGTGCCAGCAGCCTGGTTAGGGGGGGTGATACGCAGTATTTT. Its protein product is CASSLVRGGDTQYF.

The V and J genes are TRBV4-3 and TRBJ2-4; tentative D call: TRBD1 (6 bases). The CDR3 sequence is 20 residues long. V lost 1 base and J lost 6, with 28 bases in between. In germline, CDR1 is LGHNA, CDR2 YSLEER. The DNA of the CDR3 is TGCGCCAGCAGCCAAGCCTTGATCGGGACACAGGGATTAAGCGGAAACATTCAGTACTTC. It specifies CASSQALIGTQGLSGNIQYF.

This clone was detected once. The chain employs TRBV7-6 and TRBJ2-1; possibly TRBD2 for D (5 bases). This CDR3 has 16 residues. CDR1 is SGHVS, CDR2 FNYEAQ, per germline. Trimming left V 2 bases short and J 1 base short, with 12 bases between. The CDR3 protein is CASSLSVGESYNEQFF. The DNA of the CDR3 is TGTGCCAGCAGCTTAAGCGTGGGAGAGTCCTACAATGAGCAGTTCTTC.

This rearrangement joins TRBV4-1 to TRBJ1-1, with 8 bases aligning to TRBD1. Germline V gives CDR1 MGHRA, CDR2 YSYEKL. The CDR3 contains 15 residues. Unmatched junction bases numbered 11, after V lost 0 bases and J lost 11 bases. CDR3 residues: CASSQEPWTGLGAFF. In DNA form, the CDR3 reads TGCGCCAGCAGCCAAGAGCCCTGGACAGGGTTGGGCGCTTTCTTT.

The chain links TRBV6-5 to TRBJ2-3; no firm D call. Looked up from germline, CDR1 is MNHEY and CDR2 is SVGAGI. The V end lost 2 bases, the J end lost 3 bases, and 12 bases lay between the germline ends. The CDR3 runs 15 residues. The DNA of the CDR3 is TGTGCCAGCAGTTACGCGGATCCGTTAACAGATACGCAGTATTTT. Translation: CASSYADPLTDTQYF.